The entry below gives a single T cell receptor (beta chain) sequence along with its context. Data came from immunoSEQ multiplex PCR; TCRdb stores just in-frame clones and leaves some out. Of around 50,000 clones listed, 80% to 95% are singletons. From germline, CDR1 is SGHTA and CDR2 FQGNSA. The CDR3 sequence is 15 residues long. Trimming cost V 1 base and J 9 bases; bases outside gene matches: 7. The data were obtained in a study of T cell changes during pregnancy in multiple sclerosis. This clonotype was obtained from a female donor in good health, enrolled as a control in a pregnancy study. Sequenced here: peripheral blood, sampled after pregnancy. The chain has TRBV7-2 and TRBJ2-3; 10 bases fit TRBD2. The CDR3 sequence: CASSLERGGVGTQYF. The CDR3, as DNA: TGTGCCAGCAGCTTAGAGCGGGGGGGCGTAGGGACGCAGTATTTT.